This T cell receptor (beta chain) was profiled in a study of cytotoxic CD8 clonotypes in ibrutinib-treated CLL. V lost 5 bases and J lost 1; bases outside the gene matches: 2. CDR1 and CDR2 (germline): MNHEY, SVGAGI. The CDR3 spans 14 residues. Method: immunoSEQ multiplex PCR; TCRdb's copy keeps in-frame clones and lacks some. The sample has 250,000 to 350,000 clones; around 69% are singletons. The count of this clone is one. The receptor was isolated from a human donor with chronic lymphocytic leukemia. The source was PBMCs, collected at disease progression, from a patient treated with ibrutinib. V and J are TRBV6-5 and TRBJ2-3, with 8 bases that match TRBD1. CDR3 nucleotides: TGTGCCAGCAGTCCGGACAGGGGCACAGATACGCAGTATTTT. Amino acid sequence: CASSPDRGTDTQYF.